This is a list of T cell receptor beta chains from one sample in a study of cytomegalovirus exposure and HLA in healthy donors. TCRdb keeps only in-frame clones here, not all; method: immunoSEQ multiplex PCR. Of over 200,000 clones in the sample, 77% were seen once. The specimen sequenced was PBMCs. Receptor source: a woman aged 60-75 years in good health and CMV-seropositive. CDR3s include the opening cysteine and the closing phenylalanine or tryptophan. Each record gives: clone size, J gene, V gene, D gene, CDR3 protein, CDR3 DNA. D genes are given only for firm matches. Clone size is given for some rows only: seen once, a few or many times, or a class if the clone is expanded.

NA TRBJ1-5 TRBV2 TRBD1 CASSPGGDQPQHF TGTGCCAGCAGTCCAGGGGGTGATCAGCCCCAGCATTTT
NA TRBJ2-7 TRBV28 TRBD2 CASSSSSGRLREQYF TGTGCCAGCAGTTCCTCTAGCGGACGGCTACGGGAGCAGTACTTC
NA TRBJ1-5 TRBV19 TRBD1 CASSIVMGQGLGSNQPQHF TGTGCCAGTAGTATCGTTATGGGACAGGGGCTGGGGAGCAATCAGCCCCAGCATTTT
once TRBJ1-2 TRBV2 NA CASSEALGAYGYTF TGTGCCAGCAGTGAAGCGCTCGGTGCCTATGGCTACACCTTC
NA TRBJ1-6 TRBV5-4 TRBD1 CASSLEGQGRNSPLHF TGTGCCAGCAGCTTGGAGGGACAGGGCCGTAATTCACCCCTCCACTTT
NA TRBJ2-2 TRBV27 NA CASSPRGGDTGELFF TGTGCCAGCAGTCCCCGAGGGGGAGACACCGGGGAGCTGTTTTTT
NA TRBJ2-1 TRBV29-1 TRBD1 CSVDPTGELRNEQFF TGCAGCGTTGATCCGACAGGGGAACTTCGCAATGAGCAGTTCTTC
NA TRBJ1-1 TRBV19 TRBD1 CASSTLQGTEAFF TGTGCCAGCAGTACATTACAGGGGACTGAAGCTTTCTTT
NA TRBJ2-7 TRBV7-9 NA CASSADSLEQYF TGTGCCAGCAGCGCGGACTCCCTCGAGCAGTACTTC
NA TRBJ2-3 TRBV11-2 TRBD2 CASSFGSLAGSQYF TGTGCCAGCAGCTTTGGGAGCTTAGCGGGGTCGCAGTATTTT
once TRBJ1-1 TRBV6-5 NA CASSSRGNTEAFF TGTGCCAGCAGTTCCCGAGGGAACACTGAGGCTTTCTTT
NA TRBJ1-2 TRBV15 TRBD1 CATSRGQGAGNYGYTF TGTGCCACCAGCAGGGGACAGGGGGCTGGAAACTATGGCTACACCTTC
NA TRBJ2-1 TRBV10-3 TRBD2 CATMTSGGINEQFF TGTGCCACTATGACTAGCGGGGGGATAAATGAGCAGTTCTTC
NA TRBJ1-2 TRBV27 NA CASSNYEGRDYTF TGTGCCAGCAGCAACTATGAGGGAAGGGACTACACCTTC
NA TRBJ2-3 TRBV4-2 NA CASSHGLGAGTDTQYF TGTGCCAGCAGCCATGGACTTGGAGCGGGCACAGATACGCAGTATTTT
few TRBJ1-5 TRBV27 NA CASSLTVHSNQPQHF TGTGCCAGCAGTTTGACAGTCCATAGCAATCAGCCCCAGCATTTT
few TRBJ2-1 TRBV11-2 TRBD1 CASSLRQGGHEQFF TGTGCCAGCAGCTTAAGACAGGGTGGCCATGAGCAGTTCTTC
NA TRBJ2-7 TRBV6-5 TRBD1 CASSWDRVYEQYF TGTGCCAGCAGTTGGGACAGAGTCTACGAGCAGTACTTC
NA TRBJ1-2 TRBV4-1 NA CASSQDQGMAGYGYTF TGCGCCAGCAGCCAAGATCAGGGAATGGCGGGGTATGGCTACACCTTC
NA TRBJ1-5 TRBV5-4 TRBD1 CASSLMTGGLHSNQPQHF TGTGCCAGCAGCTTGATGACAGGGGGCCTCCATAGCAATCAGCCCCAGCATTTT
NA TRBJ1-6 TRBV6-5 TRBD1 CASSPRTGNSPLHF TGTGCCAGCAGTCCCCGGACAGGGAATTCACCCCTCCACTTT
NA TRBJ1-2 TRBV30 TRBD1 CAWSVTSGGYGYTF TGTGCCTGGAGTGTTACTTCAGGGGGCTATGGCTACACCTTC
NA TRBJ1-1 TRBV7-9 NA CSSSYTLRTVPRGNTEAFF TGTTCCAGCAGCTATACACTCCGGACAGTTCCCAGGGGGAACACTGAAGCTTTCTTT
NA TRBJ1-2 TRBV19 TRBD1 CASSYTGQGAYGYTF TGTGCCAGTAGTTACACGGGACAGGGGGCCTATGGCTACACCTTC
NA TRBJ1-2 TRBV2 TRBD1 CASSDGTGVQDYGYTF TGTGCCAGCAGTGACGGGACAGGGGTTCAGGACTATGGCTACACCTTC
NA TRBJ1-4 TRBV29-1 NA CSVEGAEEKLFF TGCAGCGTTGAGGGGGCCGAGGAAAAACTGTTTTTT
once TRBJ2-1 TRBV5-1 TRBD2 CASSLKLAGESYNEQFF TGCGCCAGCAGCTTGAAACTAGCGGGAGAATCCTACAATGAGCAGTTCTTC
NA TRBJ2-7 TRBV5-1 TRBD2 CASSTGTSGPFYEQYF TGCGCCAGCAGCACCGGGACTAGCGGCCCCTTCTACGAGCAGTACTTC
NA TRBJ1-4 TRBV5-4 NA CASSTAKGLREKLFF TGTGCCAGCAGCACGGCCAAGGGGCTAAGGGAAAAACTGTTTTTT
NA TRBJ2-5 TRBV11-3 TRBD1 CASSPGGGQGETQYF TGTGCCAGCAGCCCCGGGGGAGGACAGGGAGAGACCCAGTACTTC
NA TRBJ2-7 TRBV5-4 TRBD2 CASTSGGSGGGYEQYF TGTGCCAGCACCTCCGGAGGGAGCGGGGGGGGCTACGAGCAGTACTTC